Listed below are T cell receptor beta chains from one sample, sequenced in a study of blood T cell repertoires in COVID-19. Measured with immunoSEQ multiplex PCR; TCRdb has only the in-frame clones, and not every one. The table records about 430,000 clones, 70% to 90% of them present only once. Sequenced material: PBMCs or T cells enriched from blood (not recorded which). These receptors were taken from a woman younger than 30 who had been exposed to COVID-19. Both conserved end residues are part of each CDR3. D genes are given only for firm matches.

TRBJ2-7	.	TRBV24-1	TGTGCCACCAGTGTAGGCAGGGGCTACGAGCAGTACTTC	CATSVGRGYEQYF
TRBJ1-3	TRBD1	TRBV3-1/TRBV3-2	TGTGCCAGCAGCCCGGGACAGGGGGTGGGAAACACCATATATTTT	CASSPGQGVGNTIYF
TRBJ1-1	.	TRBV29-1	TGCAGCGTTGAGCCCCAGGAAGGTTACACTGAAGCTTTCTTT	CSVEPQEGYTEAFF
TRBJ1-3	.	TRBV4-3	TGCGCCAGCAGCCAAGGGGGGGGCTCTGGAAACACCATATATTTT	CASSQGGGSGNTIYF
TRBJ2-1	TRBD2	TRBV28	TGTGCCAGCAGTTTTGGTTCTGGGGAGCGGGGCTACAATGAGCAGTTCTTC	CASSFGSGERGYNEQFF
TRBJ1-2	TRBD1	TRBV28	TGTGCCAGCACCCGGGGACAGGCCTATGGCTACACCTTC	CASTRGQAYGYTF
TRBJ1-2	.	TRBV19	TGTGCCAGTAGTCCAGGGATTCCCTATGGCTACACCTTC	CASSPGIPYGYTF
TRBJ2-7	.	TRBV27	TGTGCCAGCAGTTCCGTCCTTGGGGGGAACCCCTACGAGCAGTACTTC	CASSSVLGGNPYEQYF
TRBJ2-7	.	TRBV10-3	TGTGCCATCAGTGTGTCGGGGCCCGAGCAGTACTTC	CAISVSGPEQYF
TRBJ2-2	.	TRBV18	TGTGCCAGCTCACCATCGAGGACCGGGGAGCTGTTTTTT	CASSPSRTGELFF
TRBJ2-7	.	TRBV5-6	TGTGCCAGCAGCGGCTGGCAGGTAAGCTCCTACGAGCAGTACTTC	CASSGWQVSSYEQYF
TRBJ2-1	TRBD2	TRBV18	TGTGCCAGCTCACCGCTAGCGGTGTACAATGAGCAGTTCTTC	CASSPLAVYNEQFF
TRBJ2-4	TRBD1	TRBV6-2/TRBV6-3	TGTGCCAGCAGCTTACAGGGGGAAGGAAACATTCAGTACTTC	CASSLQGEGNIQYF
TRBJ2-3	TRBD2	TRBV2	TGTGCCAACCTAGCGGGAGGGCCTCGCACAGATACGCAGTATTTT	CANLAGGPRTDTQYF
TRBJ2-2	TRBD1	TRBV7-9	TGTGCCAGCAGCCACCCGGGACAGGCGAACACCGGGGAGCTGTTTTTT	CASSHPGQANTGELFF
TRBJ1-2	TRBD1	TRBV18	TGTGCCAGCTCACCGGGACAGGGAGGGGCCTATGGCTACACCTTC	CASSPGQGGAYGYTF
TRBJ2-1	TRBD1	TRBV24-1	TGTGCCACCAGTGACCCCGGGACAGGGCGTAATGAGCAGTTCTTC	CATSDPGTGRNEQFF
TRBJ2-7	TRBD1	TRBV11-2	TGTGCCAGCACCACCGGGACAGGGGATATAGAGCAGTACTTC	CASTTGTGDIEQYF
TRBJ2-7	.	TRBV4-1	TGCGCCAGCAGCCTGGGACTCCTCGGAGGTGAGCAGTACTTC	CASSLGLLGGEQYF
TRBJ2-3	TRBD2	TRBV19	TGTGCCAGTAAAAAAAGAGCGGGGCCCACAGATACGCAGTATTTT	CASKKRAGPTDTQYF
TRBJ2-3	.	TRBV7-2	TGTGCCAGCAGCTTACAGGCGGGCTTCACAGATACGCAGTATTTT	CASSLQAGFTDTQYF
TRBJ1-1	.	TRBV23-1	TGCGCCAGCAGTCTCAGTGGGAGGACCTTTTCAGCTTTCTTT	CASSLSGRTFSAFF
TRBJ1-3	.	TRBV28	TGTGCCAGCAGTTGGGGCCATTTCTCTGGAAACACCATATATTTT	CASSWGHFSGNTIYF
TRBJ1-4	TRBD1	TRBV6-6	TGTGCCAGCAGTTACCCGGGACAGGGAGGTGAAAAACTGTTTTTT	CASSYPGQGGEKLFF
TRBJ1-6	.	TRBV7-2	TGTGCCAGCAGCTTATACCAGGGGAATTCACCCCTCCACTTT	CASSLYQGNSPLHF
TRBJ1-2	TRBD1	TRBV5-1	TGCGCCAGCAGCGGGGACAGAGCTAACTATGGCTACACCTTC	CASSGDRANYGYTF
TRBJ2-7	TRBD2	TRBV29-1	TGCAGCGCAAAGGAGGAGCGGGAGGTCTCCTACGAGCAGTACTTC	CSAKEEREVSYEQYF